Listed below are T cell receptor beta chains from one sample, sequenced in a study of blood T cell repertoires in COVID-19. This table comes from immunoSEQ multiplex PCR, and its TCRdb copy is limited to in-frame clones, with some not included. This sample has 150,000 to 180,000 clones; less than 90% occur once, and the top ten carry 2% to 3%. Sequencing was performed on peripheral blood. All receptors derive from a woman in her seventies with acute or convalescent COVID-19. CDR3s include the opening cysteine and the closing phenylalanine or tryptophan. D genes are given only for firm matches. Expanded clones get a size class; other rows say once, few or many, or leave the size out.

TGTGCCAGCAGCTTGAGGGGGGGCAGGGGCCACAGCTCTGGAAACACCATATATTTT CASSLRGGRGHSSGNTIYF NA NA TRBJ1-3 TRBV5-6
TGTGCCAGCAGTGAAATTTTGGACAGTAATTCACCCCTCCACTTT CASSEILDSNSPLHF NA NA TRBJ1-6 TRBV6-1
TGTGCCAGCAGCGTAAGCCCTGACAGGGTACTTGAAGCTTTCTTT CASSVSPDRVLEAFF NA TRBD1 TRBJ1-1 TRBV9
TGTGCCAGCAGTTCTCAGGGTCCCGCAACTAATGAAAAACTGTTTTTT CASSSQGPATNEKLFF once NA TRBJ1-4 TRBV27
TGTGCCAGTAGCCTACGGACGACTAGCGCCACAGATACGCAGTATTTT CASSLRTTSATDTQYF NA TRBD2 TRBJ2-3 TRBV19
TGTGCCAGCAGCCGGACAGGGGGCACCACTAATGAAAAACTGTTTTTT CASSRTGGTTNEKLFF NA TRBD1 TRBJ1-4 TRBV7-9
TGCGCCAGCAGCCAAGAGGCTAGCGGGGGTTACGGCGAGCAGTACTTC CASSQEASGGYGEQYF NA TRBD2 TRBJ2-7 TRBV4-3
TGTGCCAGCAGCGTAAGTACCGGGACAGGGGCCTACCGCTCCTACAATGAGCAGTTCTTC CASSVSTGTGAYRSYNEQFF NA TRBD1 TRBJ2-1 TRBV9
TGTGCCAGCAGTTTTCGAGCGGGGGGCAACCAAGAGACCCAGTACTTC CASSFRAGGNQETQYF NA TRBD2 TRBJ2-5 TRBV6-5
TGTGCCAGTCTGACACAGGGGGCGCCTAATGAAAAACTGTTTTTT CASLTQGAPNEKLFF NA TRBD1 TRBJ1-4 TRBV2
TGTGCCAGCAGACCGGGACTAGTACAAGAGACCCAGTACTTC CASRPGLVQETQYF NA TRBD2 TRBJ2-5 TRBV11-2
TGCGCCAGCAGCTTCAGGGGTGTTGGGGCAATGACAGATACGCAGTATTTT CASSFRGVGAMTDTQYF NA NA TRBJ2-3 TRBV5-1
TGTGCCAGCAGCTTGGCGGGGGGTAACACCGGGGAGCTGTTTTTT CASSLAGGNTGELFF few TRBD2 TRBJ2-2 TRBV7-9
TGTGCCACCAGCAGATCGCCGGGACTCGCGAGCACAGATACGCAGTATTTT CATSRSPGLASTDTQYF NA NA TRBJ2-3 TRBV15
TGTGCCAGCAGCCAGTTGGACAGGGAAGCTTTCTTT CASSQLDREAFF NA TRBD1 TRBJ1-1 TRBV14
TGTGCCAGCAGCCTGACAGGCGACCAAGAGACCCAGTACTTC CASSLTGDQETQYF NA NA TRBJ2-5 TRBV5-8
TGTGCCACCACCCAAGGGAGGATCGGGTTTGCGGAGACCCAGTACTTC CATTQGRIGFAETQYF NA NA TRBJ2-5 TRBV24-1
TGCGCCAGCAGCCCGGGACAGGGGGCGCGGGGCGGGGAGCTGTTTTTT CASSPGQGARGGELFF once TRBD1 TRBJ2-2 TRBV4-1
TGTGCCAGCAGCTGGGGCAGGGGACCACCCCTCCACTTT CASSWGRGPPLHF NA NA TRBJ1-6 TRBV12-3/TRBV12-4
TGTGCCAGCTCACCGCGGACAGGTGATAGCTACACCTTC CASSPRTGDSYTF NA TRBD1 TRBJ1-2 TRBV18
TGTGCCAGCAGCCACCCACAGGGGTACCAAGAGACCCAGTACTTC CASSHPQGYQETQYF once TRBD1 TRBJ2-5 TRBV7-9
TGTGCCATCATGGCGGGGAGCTCCTACAATGAGCAGTTCTTC CAIMAGSSYNEQFF once NA TRBJ2-1 TRBV10-3
TGTGCCAGCAGTACACGACAGGGCACTAATGAAAAACTGTTTTTT CASSTRQGTNEKLFF NA TRBD1 TRBJ1-4 TRBV6-5
TGTGCCAGCAGCTTCGAGGGACAGGCCGCGGGTTCACCCCTCCACTTT CASSFEGQAAGSPLHF NA TRBD1 TRBJ1-6 TRBV5-5
TGTGCCAGCAGGCGGACAGGGGCCTATAATTCACCCCTCCACTTT CASRRTGAYNSPLHF few TRBD1 TRBJ1-6 TRBV2
TGTGCCAGCAGCTCCCCCAACGGAGGGAGTATCTATGGCTACACCTTC CASSSPNGGSIYGYTF NA NA TRBJ1-2 TRBV7-2
TGCGCCAGCAGCAGGGGGTCTGGCACAGATACGCAGTATTTT CASSRGSGTDTQYF NA TRBD1 TRBJ2-3 TRBV10-2
TGTGCCAGCAGTCGTATCCCGAAGCACCAGGGGTTAAGCACAGATACGCAGTATTTT CASSRIPKHQGLSTDTQYF NA NA TRBJ2-3 TRBV6-2/TRBV6-3
TGTGCCAGCAGCTTAGCCCCCGGCTCTGGAAACACCATATATTTT CASSLAPGSGNTIYF NA NA TRBJ1-3 TRBV7-6
TGTGCCAGCAGGCACCGGGACAGGGAAGGACCTATCACCTCACCCCTCCACTTT CASRHRDREGPITSPLHF NA TRBD1 TRBJ1-6 TRBV27
TGTGCCAGCAGTGAAGCGAGACTAGCGGGGGGGGGTCCATACACAGATACGCAGTATTTT CASSEARLAGGGPYTDTQYF NA TRBD2 TRBJ2-3 TRBV6-1
TGTGCCAGCAGCCCAGGGACAGGGCTCTCCTACGAGCAGTACTTC CASSPGTGLSYEQYF NA TRBD1 TRBJ2-7 TRBV5-5
TGCGCCAGCAGCTGGGAACAGGAAGAGACCCAGTACTTC CASSWEQEETQYF once NA TRBJ2-5 TRBV5-1
TGTGCCAGCCGCCTCGGCCGAGGGTCCGGGGAGCTGTTTTTT CASRLGRGSGELFF NA NA TRBJ2-2 TRBV7-2
TGTGCCAGTAGTACGACAGGAAACACCATATATTTT CASSTTGNTIYF NA NA TRBJ1-3 TRBV19
TGTGCCAGCAGCCAAGATCTAGCGGGGGGGCCCAATGAGCAGTTCTTC CASSQDLAGGPNEQFF NA TRBD2 TRBJ2-1 TRBV3-1/TRBV3-2
TGTGCCAGCAGCAGACAGGGGGTAGACACTGAAGCTTTCTTT CASSRQGVDTEAFF NA TRBD1 TRBJ1-1 TRBV6-6
TGTGCCAGCAGCCGGGGGGGTCCCGGGGAGCTGTTTTTT CASSRGGPGELFF NA TRBD2 TRBJ2-2 TRBV7-3
TGTGCCAGCAGCCAAGCCCCGACAGGGGGTTATGGCTACACCTTC CASSQAPTGGYGYTF NA TRBD1 TRBJ1-2 TRBV3-1/TRBV3-2